A selection of T cell receptor beta chains follows, all from one sample in a study of blood T cell repertoires in COVID-19. The repertoire was sequenced with immunoSEQ multiplex PCR; TCRdb's copy has only in-frame clones and lacks some. The sample lists 300,000 to 450,000 clones, approximately 77% occurring once. Specimen: peripheral blood. Source of these receptors: a human donor with acute or convalescent COVID-19. The donor label of this sample is uncertain. Each CDR3 is given with its conserved first and last residue. D genes are given only for firm matches. Expanded clones are given a class, and other clones once, few, many or no size at all.

J gene,D gene,V gene,clone size,CDR3 DNA,CDR3 protein
TRBJ2-3,.,TRBV28,.,TGTGCCAGCAGTCCATACTCGACAGGATTCCCAGATACGCAGTATTTT,CASSPYSTGFPDTQYF
TRBJ1-1,.,TRBV6-1,.,TGTGCCAGCAGTGACGGGACTTACACTGAAGCTTTCTTT,CASSDGTYTEAFF
TRBJ1-2,.,TRBV6-2/TRBV6-3,.,TGTGCCAGCAGTCAGACGTGGAGCTATGGCTACACCTTC,CASSQTWSYGYTF
TRBJ1-2,TRBD1,TRBV18,.,TGTGCCAGCTCACCACCGACAGGGAGGAACTATGGCTACACCTTC,CASSPPTGRNYGYTF
TRBJ1-2,.,TRBV5-1,.,TGCGCCAGCAGGGAACTGGCGGGTCCTAACTATGGCTACACCTTC,CASRELAGPNYGYTF
TRBJ1-5,.,TRBV14,.,TGTGCCAGCAGCCAACCGATAGACAGTGGCAATCAGCCCCAGCATTTT,CASSQPIDSGNQPQHF
TRBJ2-7,.,TRBV7-2,many,TGTGCCAGCAGCTCTGTCCGCGGGCCCCCCTACGAGCAGTACTTC,CASSSVRGPPYEQYF
TRBJ1-5,.,TRBV6-6,.,TGTGCCAGCAGTTACGCGGCAGAACAGCCCCAGCATTTT,CASSYAAEQPQHF
TRBJ1-5,.,TRBV6-6,.,TGTGCCGTACAGGGTTCCGGCAATCAGCCCCAGCATTTT,CAVQGSGNQPQHF
TRBJ1-1,TRBD1,TRBV3-1/TRBV3-2,.,TGTGCCAGCAGCCCATACGACAGGGGGCCTGCCTACACTGAAGCTTTCTTT,CASSPYDRGPAYTEAFF
TRBJ1-3,.,TRBV3-1/TRBV3-2,.,TGTGCCAGCAGCCAAAGACAGATCTCTGGAAACACCATATATTTT,CASSQRQISGNTIYF
TRBJ1-2,TRBD1,TRBV6-1,.,TGTGCCAGCACCACAGGGGGATCATATGGCTACACCTTC,CASTTGGSYGYTF
TRBJ1-5,TRBD1,TRBV27,.,TGTGCCAGCAGTCTCGGACAGGGCTATCAGCCCCAGCATTTT,CASSLGQGYQPQHF
TRBJ2-7,TRBD1,TRBV4-1,once,TGCGCCAGCAGCCACGACAGGGGCCCCTACGAGCAGTACTTC,CASSHDRGPYEQYF
TRBJ1-1,.,TRBV6-1,.,TGTGCCAGCAGTGAAAAAAGAGGGGGCACTGAAGCTTTCTTT,CASSEKRGGTEAFF
TRBJ1-2,.,TRBV18,.,TGTGCCAGCTCCCTGGGGCGCGCCTATGGCTACACCTTC,CASSLGRAYGYTF
TRBJ2-7,TRBD2,TRBV14,once,TGTGCCAGCAGCCAAGGACTAGCGGGGATCTACGAGCAGTACTTC,CASSQGLAGIYEQYF
TRBJ1-3,TRBD1,TRBV15,once,TGTGCCACCAGCAGAGGAGCTGTAGTAGGGACAGAGGCCTCCTCTGGAAACACCATATATTTT,CATSRGAVVGTEASSGNTIYF
TRBJ2-1,.,TRBV7-9,.,TGTGCCAGCAGCCGCTCCCTCAGGGTCCAGGTCTACAATGAGCAGTTCTTC,CASSRSLRVQVYNEQFF
TRBJ1-5,.,TRBV28,.,TGTGCCAGCAGTTCAACCGCGGGACCTTATAGCAATCAGCCCCAGCATTTT,CASSSTAGPYSNQPQHF
TRBJ1-5,.,TRBV2,.,TGTGCCAGCAGGGCTACAGTTCTCCGTAATCAGCCCCAGCATTTT,CASRATVLRNQPQHF
TRBJ2-5,.,TRBV18,.,TGTGCCAGCTCACCACCTCTGGAGACCCAGTACTTC,CASSPPLETQYF
TRBJ1-5,.,TRBV7-9,.,TGTGCCAGCAGCTTAGGCGGGAACAATCAGCCCCAGCATTTT,CASSLGGNNQPQHF
TRBJ2-7,.,TRBV6-5,few,TGTGCCAGCAGTTACTCGACAGGAACTACCTACGAGCAGTACTTC,CASSYSTGTTYEQYF
TRBJ2-7,.,TRBV4-1,once,TGCGCCAGCAGCCTTACCAGGGGAAAGGAGCAGTACTTC,CASSLTRGKEQYF
TRBJ2-7,.,TRBV5-1,.,TGCGCCAGCAGCCGGGGGGCTGACTACGAGCAGTACTTC,CASSRGADYEQYF
TRBJ1-3,.,TRBV5-5,.,TGTGCCAGCAGCGGGGCTGGTTGGACCAACTCTGGAAACACCATATATTTT,CASSGAGWTNSGNTIYF
TRBJ2-3,.,TRBV7-9,.,TGTGCCAGCAGCTTAGCGCAGGCGGGGGCCCCCGGAGATACGCAGTATTTT,CASSLAQAGAPGDTQYF
TRBJ2-2,.,TRBV11-3,.,TGTGCCAGCAGTCAAACCGTCAACACCGGGGAGCTGTTTTTT,CASSQTVNTGELFF
TRBJ1-1,.,TRBV19,.,TGTGCCAGTGAATCAGGGCGACGCACTGAAGCTTTCTTT,CASESGRRTEAFF
TRBJ1-1,.,TRBV6-5,.,TGTGCCAGCAAGCCTAGGGGGAGAGGAGCTGAAGCTTTCTTT,CASKPRGRGAEAFF
TRBJ2-3,TRBD1,TRBV29-1,.,TGCAGCGTTGAGGTCGCGGCCGGGACAGGGTTAGATACGCAGTATTTT,CSVEVAAGTGLDTQYF
TRBJ2-3,TRBD1,TRBV2,.,TGTGCCAGCAGTGCCTATCGACAGGGGGGAACAGATACGCAGTATTTT,CASSAYRQGGTDTQYF
TRBJ1-2,TRBD1,TRBV6-5,.,TGTGCCAGCAGGGGGGACAGGGGATATGGCTACACCTTC,CASRGDRGYGYTF
TRBJ2-7,TRBD1,TRBV5-1,.,TGCGCCAGCAGCTTGGCCGGACAGGACTACGAGCAGTACTTC,CASSLAGQDYEQYF
TRBJ1-5,TRBD1,TRBV19,.,TGTGCCAGTAGTAAGGGAGCTGGACAGGGAATAAATCAGCCCCAGCATTTT,CASSKGAGQGINQPQHF
TRBJ1-1,.,TRBV5-1,.,TGCGCCAGCAGCTTGGTGAGCACTCCTAGGGGAGGCACTGAAGCTTTCTTT,CASSLVSTPRGGTEAFF
TRBJ1-2,.,TRBV5-1,few,TGCGCCAGCAGCGCGGGAGGGGGCTACACCTTC,CASSAGGGYTF
TRBJ1-1,.,TRBV27,once,TGTGCCAGCACCCGGAGGGGGGGGAACACTGAAGCTTTCTTT,CASTRRGGNTEAFF
TRBJ2-2,.,TRBV2,few,TGTGCCAGCAGTGAAGCGCCAGGGGACATCACCGGGGAGCTGTTTTTT,CASSEAPGDITGELFF
TRBJ1-3,.,TRBV5-6,once,TGTGCCAGCAGCGCGGGGGGAAACACCATATATTTT,CASSAGGNTIYF
TRBJ1-4,TRBD1,TRBV6-6,.,TGTGCCAGCAGCCCCCAGGCGGGACAGGGGAGTGAAAAACTGTTTTTT,CASSPQAGQGSEKLFF
TRBJ2-1,TRBD2,TRBV4-1,few,TGCGCCAGCAGCCAACGTACATGGGAGACTAGCGCTAATGAGCAGTTCTTC,CASSQRTWETSANEQFF
TRBJ1-2,TRBD1,TRBV7-2,.,TGTGCCAGCAGCAAACAGGGGGCGGACTATGGCTACACCTTC,CASSKQGADYGYTF
TRBJ1-5,.,TRBV2,.,TGTGCCAGCACGAGCGGTAGCAATCAGCCCCAGCATTTT,CASTSGSNQPQHF